This T cell receptor beta chain was sequenced during a study of shared clonotypes between healthy human individuals. Study findings and constraints: Naive subsets tended to show greater estimated richness than memory subsets.

Generated by immunoSEQ multiplex PCR, the TCRdb table keeps only in-frame clones and is missing some. The sample gives a few million clones, 93% of which show up once; 0.39% is in the top ten. This clone was counted once. Its matching antigen is unknown. This CDR3 region has 14 residues. The germline gives CDR1 SQVTM, CDR2 ANQGSEA. Between the trimmed V and J ends, which lost 1 base and 1 base, there was a span of 10 bases. The sequence derives from a young man in good health. Some clones in this sample may be carry-over from other donors' samples. The chain recombines TRBV29-1 with TRBJ1-1; D not certain. The sample taken for sequencing was naive CD4+ T cells from PBMCs. Specified subset: CD45RA+ positively selected. CDR3 residues: CSVEGRRRNTEAFF. The CDR3, as DNA: TGCAGCGTTGAAGGCAGACGGAGGAACACTGAAGCTTTCTTT.